The TCR beta chain described here comes from a study of glioma-infiltrating T cells. TCR alpha and beta CDR3 regions were amplified from RNA using iRepertoire nested multiplex PCR. From the multiplex PCR reads, TCRdb called clonotypes with MiXCR, one entry per CDR3 protein. Found here are approximately 120,000 distinct CDR3 sequences, less than 30% of them singletons; the top ten hold approximately 35%. Study-wide points: Tissue-blood divergence was below expectation in non-neoplastic patients, above in gliomas. Very few CDR3 sequences were shared between tissue and blood.

Germline V CDR1 and CDR2: SGHAT, FQNNGV. This CDR3 is 15 amino acids long. V lost 4 bases to trimming and J lost 2 bases, with 9 bases between them. There are many counts of this clonotype. Its antigen remains unidentified. This clonotype originated in a human donor with low-grade glioma or glioblastoma, undergoing nonglioma brain surgery, or in good health (not recorded which). The chain employs TRBV11-2 and TRBJ1-6; D remains unclear. The sequenced sample was glioma tissue, nonneoplastic brain tissue, or PBMCs (not recorded which). The CDR3 region is CASSSVEPYNSPLHF. The CDR3 nucleotides read TGTGCCAGCAGCTCAGTGGAACCCTATAATTCACCCCTCCACTTT.